The present entry profiles one T cell receptor beta chain with its context. This clone's antigen is unknown. One base away there is no much larger clone; base qualities are not given. The junction shows trimming of 8 bases on V and 4 bases on J, plus 18 bases between the germline ends. Including the terminal cysteine and phenylalanine, the CDR3 comprises 15 residues. Only the CDR3 DNA stays, 45 bases, in frame from base 1. The germline V gene provides CDR1 MNHEY and CDR2 SVGEGT. Libraries were built with 5' RACE. The data were produced on an Illumina HiSeq 2500. A second PCR of roughly 6 to 12 cycles was run with a J-beta primer mix and a sample-barcoded 5' primer. A unique molecular identifier was introduced onto each TCR beta cDNA molecule by a template-switch 5' adaptor carrying 12 random nucleotides. Each sample yielded at least 3 million CDR3-containing paired-end reads. All of the RNA was converted into first-strand cDNA using the Mint cDNA synthesis kit, with a TRBC-specific oligonucleotide serving as the primer. Following uracil-DNA glycosylase treatment, all cDNA underwent a first 18-cycle PCR with the universal primers M1SS and BC2_uni_R. The paper's data handling went like this. Each sample was normalized by randomly selecting 1 million high-quality reads, each carrying a distinct molecular identifier. Reads with shared molecular identifiers were discarded instead of being binned into consensus sequences. MiTCR, run with a Q25 quality threshold and the strictest error-elimination algorithm, handled CDR3 identification, clonotype clustering and error correction. A nonparametric unseen species model with Euler transformation was used to estimate a lower bound on total TCR beta diversity. TCRdb trimmed public reads at Q25 via fastp, called clones via MiXCR and kept in-frame beta chains. Rows are unified per CDR3 protein, each entry keeping the most common DNA and genes. TCRdb's processing, not the study's, gives the V and J calls here. The sample contains around 800,000 distinct CDR3 sequences, approximately 65% of them found a single time. Around a quarter of the sample rests with the top ten.

This sample is drawn from a study of blood T cells in healthy people across ages (dated by TCRdb to the mid-2010s). In the study overall: In model experiments, template switching captured roughly one uniquely barcoded TCR beta cDNA molecule for every two T cells. To track age-related changes in TCR beta repertoire diversity, the study relied on deep sequencing normalized with unique cDNA molecular identifiers. The donors were split into four age groups: young (average about 15 years), middle-aged (roughly 40), aged (about 62) and long-lived (over 75). Donors of different ages were randomly distributed across sequencing lanes to avoid experimental bias. For two donors (one aged 18 to 30 and one aged 80 or older), the study analyzed two additional independent replicas of 1 million unique cDNA reads from the same blood draw.

Results the study describes overall, beyond this receptor: Because donor CMV infection status was unknown, age-related changes in expanded clonotypes were potentially confounded. Compared with the aged group, the long-lived group had more naive CD4+ T cells, fewer expanded clones and increased TCR diversity, a pattern suggesting age selection. Because profiling used bulk unsorted PBMCs, naive and antigen-experienced compartments could not be compared conclusively. Total diversity estimates from one million sequenced T cells were considered lower bounds and underestimates. As age increased, observed TCR beta diversity per million T cells dropped in a roughly linear way, and a significant reduction was already evident by age 40. The percentage of naive T cells measured by flow cytometry correlated strongly with observed TCR beta diversity.

The donors were around 39 Caucasian individuals from Russia, aged 6 to 90 years, who were systemically healthy. Each donor gave approximately 9.4 milliliters of peripheral blood, drawn into EDTA-treated Vacutainer tubes. PBMCs were isolated by Ficoll-Paque density-gradient centrifugation, with at least 7 million obtained per sample. Total RNA, at least 6 micrograms per sample, was extracted from PBMCs with Trizol reagent. The percentages of naive CD45RAhigh/CD27high T cells were determined by flow cytometry on a PBMC aliquot from every donor. This clonotype was obtained from a man aged 25 to 45 in good health. This chain joins TRBV6-2 or TRBV6-3 to TRBJ1-5; tentative D gene TRBD1, with 5 bases matching. The specimen was blood. The nucleotide sequence reads as follows: TGTGCCAGCGGCCCGTCAGGGTGGGGGAATCAGCCCCAGCATTTT. It specifies CASGPSGWGNQPQHF.